The 3 T cell receptor beta chains below come from one sample, sequenced in a study of blood T cell repertoires in COVID-19. TCRdb keeps only in-frame clones here, not all; method: immunoSEQ multiplex PCR. The repertoire holds approximately 220,000 clones, with more than 80% as singletons. Sequencing was carried out using PBMCs or T cells enriched from blood (not recorded which). These receptors were collected from a woman younger than 35 in a cohort exposed to, infected with or recovered from COVID-19 (not recorded which).

The chain employs TRBV7-9 and TRBJ2-1; 8 nucleotides agree with TRBD1. The CDR3 spans 15 residues. Germline V gene lookup returns CDR1 SEHNR and CDR2 FQNEAQ (reference sequence). V lost 5 bases and J lost 7; bases outside the gene matches: 10. This CDR3 is CASSLDRVTRNEQFF. The CDR3 bases are TGTGCCAGCAGCCTGGACAGGGTAACGAGGAATGAGCAGTTCTTC.

The V and J genes are TRBV2 and TRBJ2-1, with 10 bases fitting TRBD2. Germline V CDR1 and CDR2: SNHLY, FYNNEI. Trimming removed 5 bases from V and 0 bases from J; junction bases left unmatched: 10. The CDR3 sequence is 18 residues long. CDR3 protein: CASSSVLAGPSSYNEQFF. CDR3 DNA sequence: TGTGCCAGCAGTTCGGTACTAGCGGGGCCGAGCTCCTACAATGAGCAGTTCTTC.

The CDR3 DNA is TGTGCCAGCAGGGACAGCTTAATGAACACTGAAGCTTTCTTT. Protein: CASRDSLMNTEAFF. The J gene is TRBJ1-1, the V gene TRBV6-5, with D possibly TRBD1 on 6 matching bases. Looked up from germline, CDR1 is MNHEY and CDR2 is SVGAGI. Deletions cut 6 bases from V and 0 bases from J, with 11 bases between. The CDR3 extends over 14 amino acids.